This entry lists 29 T cell receptor beta chains sequenced from one sample in a study of CD8+ T cells in alopecia areata. RNA extraction and reverse transcription yielded cDNA as sequencing template. Method: immunoSEQ multiplex PCR; TCRdb's copy keeps in-frame clones and lacks some. There are 250,000 to 350,000 clones in the sample; 60% occur only once, and 0.75% to 0.95% lies in the top ten. Treatment indicated: oral pan-JAK inhibitor, 5-10 mg twice daily. Material: CD4+ T cells sorted from blood, obtained at approximately week 52, from a patient treated with tofacitinib. The receptors derive from a human donor with alopecia areata.

The chain joins TRBV4-1 to TRBJ1-5; D ambiguous. This CDR3 is 13 amino acids long. CDR1 is MGHRA, CDR2 YSYEKL, per germline. The germline V and J ends were trimmed by 10 bases and 7 bases, with 17 bases remaining between them. For the CDR3, the DNA is TGCGCCATTGCGGTGGAGGTGGGCCAGCCCCAGCATTTT. It specifies CAIAVEVGQPQHF.

The V and J genes are TRBV11-2 and TRBJ1-6; D not resolved. V lost 5 bases and J lost 4, with 15 bases in between. Germline loops: CDR1 SGHAT, CDR2 FQNNGV. CDR3 size: 16 residues. In DNA form, the CDR3 reads TGTGCCAGCAGCGCCCCCGCGCGGGGATATAATTCACCCCTCCACTTT. It is translated as CASSAPARGYNSPLHF.

CDR3 nucleotide sequence: TGCAGCGTTGAAGAGAGACAGGGGCCGAACACTGAAGCTTTCTTT. As protein: CSVEERQGPNTEAFF. The chain uses TRBV29-1 and TRBJ1-1; TRBD1 aligns across 8 bases. The CDR3 length is 15 residues. V gave up 0 bases and J gave up 1 base; unmatched junction bases: 4. Germline V CDR1 and CDR2: SQVTM, ANQGSEA.

The genes are TRBV30 and TRBJ1-4, with D unclear. Trimming took 2 bases from V and 3 from J, leaving 7 bases between them. The germline gives CDR1 GTSNPN, CDR2 SVGIG (reference sequence). There are 13 residues in the CDR3. Written as DNA, the CDR3 is TGTGCCTGGAGTTCCAGGCCTAATGAAAAACTGTTTTTT. It specifies CAWSSRPNEKLFF.

This clone showed up just a few times. The chain employs TRBV7-9 and TRBJ2-4; TRBD1 aligns across 7 bases. There are 17 residues in the CDR3. Germline CDR1 and CDR2: SEHNR and FQNEAQ (reference sequence). V shed 1 base, J shed 0 bases, and the junction held 6 bases outside the gene matches. The CDR3 bases are TGTGCCAGCAGCTTAGGCGACAGGGCGGGAGCCAAAAACATTCAGTACTTC. Amino acids: CASSLGDRAGAKNIQYF.

This clone was found a few times. V is TRBV7-8 and J is TRBJ2-1, with a tentative D call TRBD1 (5 bases). The ends were cut back, 3 bases at V and 5 bases at J, with 14 bases in the middle. This CDR3 region has 15 residues. Germline-derived CDR1 and CDR2 are SGHVS and FQNEAQ. The CDR3 loop is CASSFERGKNNEQFF. CDR3 coding DNA: TGTGCCAGCAGCTTTGAAAGGGGTAAGAACAATGAGCAGTTCTTC.

The chain combines TRBV7-9 with TRBJ2-5, with D perhaps matching TRBD1 (5 bases). V lost 3 bases and J 6 bases, leaving 14 bases between the germline ends. The CDR3 has 14 amino acids. From germline, CDR1 is SEHNR and CDR2 FQNEAQ (reference sequence). The CDR3 region is CASSFYQAGKTQYF. CDR3 sequence (DNA): TGTGCCAGCAGCTTCTACCAGGCAGGGAAGACCCAGTACTTC.

This clone was seen a single time. This chain connects TRBV9 to TRBJ1-5; D not certain. The CDR3 consists of 14 residues. The germline V gene has CDR1 SGDLS and CDR2 YYNGEE. Trimming removed 3 bases from V and 5 bases from J, with 12 bases in between. The DNA of the CDR3 is TGTGCCAGCAGCGCCCAAGGAGGGCATCAGCCCCAGCATTTT. It encodes CASSAQGGHQPQHF.

The rearrangement uses TRBV30 and TRBJ1-2, with D maybe TRBD1 (6 bases). Between the trimmed V and J ends, which lost 0 bases and 7 bases, there was a span of 15 bases. The CDR3 is made up of 14 amino acids. The germline CDR1 and CDR2 sequences are GTSNPN and SVGIG (reference sequence). The CDR3 reads CAWSVYRASGGYTF. The CDR3 DNA is TGTGCCTGGAGTGTATACAGGGCCTCCGGTGGCTACACCTTC.

This rearrangement joins TRBV30 to TRBJ1-2, with a tentative D call TRBD1 (6 bases). V was pared by 4 bases and J by 1 base, with 7 bases between. Germline values: CDR1 GTSNPN, CDR2 SVGIG (reference sequence). The CDR3 is made up of 12 amino acids. The DNA of the CDR3 is TGTGCCTGGACAGGGGATAACTATGGCTACACCTTC. Translating it yields CAWTGDNYGYTF.

This chain connects TRBV4-3 to TRBJ2-5; D possibly corresponds to TRBD2 (5 bases). Trimming took off 1 base at V and 1 base at J, with 13 bases between the two ends. Germline CDR1 LGHNA, CDR2 YSLEER. This CDR3 comprises 16 residues. CDR3 in amino acids: CASSQGRNQPQETQYF. DNA for the CDR3: TGCGCCAGCAGCCAAGGGAGGAATCAACCCCAAGAGACCCAGTACTTC.

The chain recombines TRBV12-1 with TRBJ2-7; no check of the table's D call, TRBD2, against the DNA was made. TRBV12-1 is marked as a pseudogene. The CDR3 totals 15 residues. CDR3: CASSFALEGSYEQYF. The CDR3 nucleotides are TGTGCCAGCAGCTTTGCGCTGGAGGGCTCCTACGAGCAGTACTTC.

For the CDR3, the DNA is TGTGCCAGCAGCTTACCCCAGGGGATAGGCTCACCCCTCCACTTT. This gives the protein CASSLPQGIGSPLHF. The gene calls are TRBV7-2 and TRBJ1-6, with a weak D call TRBD1 (6 bases). CDR1 and CDR2 (germline): SGHTA, FQGNSA. This CDR3 is 15 amino acids long. The germline V and J ends were trimmed by 2 bases and 10 bases, with 15 bases remaining between them. Variable domain in full (rest from reference TRBV7-2 and TRBJ1-6): GAGVSQSPSNKVTEKGKDVELRCDPISGHTALYWYRQSLGQGLEFLIYFQGNSAPDKSGLPSDRFSAERTGGSVSTLTIQRTQQEDSAVYLCASSLPQGIGSPLHFGNGTRLTVT.

The V gene is TRBV27, the J gene TRBJ1-2; D gene ambiguous. Trimming stripped 4 bases from V and 13 bases from J, with 22 bases between. Germline CDR1 is MNHEY and CDR2 is SMNVEV (reference sequence). The CDR3 consists of 14 residues. CDR3 protein: CASSSSPSTAPGTF. CDR3 in DNA: TGTGCCAGCAGTTCCTCCCCCTCGACGGCCCCGGGCACCTTC.

CDR3 sequence (DNA): TGTGCCAGCAGCGTAGCGGCGGGACAAGAGACCCAGTACTTC. Amino acids: CASSVAAGQETQYF. The V call is TRBV9, the J call TRBJ2-5, with a possible D match to TRBD2 (6 bases). Per germline, CDR1 SGDLS and CDR2 YYNGEE. CDR3 length: 14 residues. The V gene lost 0 bases and the J gene lost 2 bases, with 8 bases spanning the gap.

CDR3 protein: CASTSAAGANVLTF. The CDR3 DNA follows: TGCGCCAGCACCTCGGCAGCTGGGGCCAACGTCCTGACTTTC. The chain joins TRBV5-1 to TRBJ2-6; the D is unclear. The CDR3 covers 14 residues. CDR1 and CDR2 (germline): SGHRS, YFSETQ. The V and J ends lost 6 bases and 2 bases respectively, with 9 bases between them. The whole variable domain, remainder taken from reference TRBV5-1 and TRBJ2-6, is KAGVTQTPRYLIKTRGQQVTLSCSPISGHRSVSWYQQTPGQGLQFLFEYFSETQRNKGNFPGRFSGRQFSNSRSEMNVSTLELGDSALYLCASTSAAGANVLTFGAGSRLTVL.

The CDR3 region has the DNA TGTGCCTGGAGTGTACAGGGGCCCTCCTACGAGCAGTACTTC. This translates into CAWSVQGPSYEQYF. The rearrangement links TRBV30 to TRBJ2-7, with 7 bases lining up with TRBD1. Germline-derived CDR1 and CDR2 are GTSNPN and SVGIG (reference sequence). The CDR3 is made up of 14 amino acids. The V and J ends lost 0 bases and 0 bases, in that order; junction bases with no gene match: 2.

The chain couples TRBV27 to TRBJ1-2, with TRBD1 identical over 8 bases. V lost 6 bases, J lost 8 bases, and 14 bases stayed unmatched. CDR1 is MNHEY, CDR2 SMNVEV, per germline (reference sequence). This CDR3 has 15 residues. CDR3 nucleotide sequence: TGTGCCAGCAGACCCCAGGACAGGGCAACTCGCGGCTACACCTTC. Its protein product is CASRPQDRATRGYTF.

This chain joins TRBV15 and TRBJ1-4; D gene unclear. CDR3 length: 13 residues. Between the trimmed V and J ends, which lost 0 bases and 13 bases, there was a span of 12 bases. Germline V gene sequence: CDR1 LNHNV, CDR2 YYDKDF (reference sequence). The CDR3 loop reads CATSRDLAESLFF. For the CDR3, the DNA is TGTGCCACCAGCAGAGATCTGGCAGAATCACTGTTTTTT.

This clone was detected only a few times. This chain joins TRBV10-3 and TRBJ2-7; D is possibly TRBD1 or TRBD2 (5 bases each). The V and J ends lost 8 bases and 3 bases respectively, with 14 bases between them. Germline-derived CDR1 and CDR2 are ENHRY and SYGVKD. This CDR3 region has 13 residues. The DNA for the CDR3 is TGTGCCATCCGCTGGGATGGGGGCTACGAGCAGTACTTC. Translating it yields CAIRWDGGYEQYF.

As regards this clone: Germline is not matched at one junction end, which may reflect a read error. The chain joins TRBV30 to TRBJ1-1; D remains ambiguous. From germline, CDR1 is GTSNPN and CDR2 SVGIG (reference sequence). There are 13 residues in the CDR3. The CDR3 sequence is CAWSGGRHTETFF. The CDR3 region has the DNA TGTGCCTGGAGTGGTGGCAGACACACTGAAACTTTCTTT.

This clone was recorded a few times. This chain links TRBV5-6 with TRBJ1-1; a possible D gene is TRBD1 (6 bases). V gave up 1 base and J gave up 1 base, with 11 bases separating them. The CDR3 runs 15 residues. Germline values: CDR1 SGHDT, CDR2 YYEEEE. CDR3 loop: CASSLRQGRNTEAFF. The CDR3, as DNA: TGTGCCAGCAGCTTGAGGCAGGGGAGGAACACTGAAGCTTTCTTT. The entire variable domain, with the rest obtained from reference TRBV5-6 and TRBJ1-1, is as follows: DAGVTQSPTHLIKTRGQQVTLRCSPKSGHDTVSWYQQALGQGPQFIFQYYEEEERQRGNFPDRFSGHQFPNYSSELNVNALLLGDSALYLCASSLRQGRNTEAFFGQGTRLTVV.

Note on this clone: One end of the junction varies from germline; a read error may be responsible. The chain links TRBV4-2 to TRBJ2-5; TRBD2 is a possible D gene (5 bases). CDR1 is LGHNA, CDR2 YNFKEQ, per germline. This CDR3 region has 16 residues. The CDR3 protein is CASSLIAGADQETQYF. Written as DNA, the CDR3 is TGTGCCAGCAGCCTCATAGCTGGAGCGGACCAGGAGACCCAGTACTTC.

The chain is built from TRBV6-4 and TRBJ1-5; 8 bases align to TRBD1. There are 13 residues in the CDR3. The ends lost 11 bases at V and 4 bases at J; junction bases unmatched: 7. The V gene's germline CDR1 is MRHNA and CDR2 SNTAGT. The CDR3 protein is CAGSYRGNQPQHF. The CDR3 bases are TGTGCCGGATCATACAGGGGGAATCAGCCCCAGCATTTT.

The sample holds a few counts of this clone. V is TRBV30 and J is TRBJ2-3; the match to TRBD2 covers 13 bases. CDR3 size: 14 residues. Germline V gene data show CDR1 as GTSNPN and CDR2 as SVGIG (reference sequence). Trimming cost V 5 bases and J 2 bases; bases outside gene matches: 1. The CDR3: CAWGTSGNTDTQYF. The CDR3 nucleotides read TGTGCCTGGGGGACTAGCGGGAACACAGATACGCAGTATTTT. Full variable domain (remainder filled in from reference TRBV30 and TRBJ2-3): SQTIHQWPATLVQPVGSPLSLECTVEGTSNPNLYWYRQAAGRGLQLLFYSVGIGQISSEVPQNLSASRPQDRQFILSSKKLLLSDSGFYLCAWGTSGNTDTQYFGPGTRLTVL.

The chain carries TRBV6-5 and TRBJ1-1; D not resolved. CDR3 size: 14 residues. The germline gives CDR1 MNHEY, CDR2 SVGAGI. The V gene lost 7 bases and the J gene lost 2 bases, with 14 bases spanning the gap. The CDR3 loop is CASTLDGFNTEAFF. CDR3 coding DNA: TGTGCCAGCACCCTCGACGGATTCAACACTGAAGCTTTCTTT.

This sequence joins TRBV29-1 and TRBJ1-1; D perhaps matches TRBD1 (5 bases). This CDR3 is built from 14 residues. Trimming removed 7 bases at V and 4 bases at J, with 19 bases between. Germline-derived CDR1 and CDR2 are SQVTM and ANQGSEA. The CDR3: CSARPGQFATEAFF. CDR3 nucleotide sequence: TGCAGCGCAAGGCCCGGACAATTTGCCACTGAAGCTTTCTTT. The full variable domain, completed using reference TRBV29-1 and TRBJ1-1, is SAVISQKPSRDICQRGTSLTIQCQVDSQVTMMFWYRQQPGQSLTLIATANQGSEATYESGFVIDKFPISRPNLTFSTLTVSNMSPEDSSIYLCSARPGQFATEAFFGQGTRLTVV.

This chain joins TRBV30 and TRBJ1-1; D is ambiguous. V shed 7 bases and J shed 4 bases, with 16 bases lying between them. The CDR3 consists of 13 residues. Germline assignment: CDR1 GTSNPN and CDR2 SVGIG (reference sequence). CDR3 amino acids: CASRREPGTEAFF. The CDR3 nucleotides read TGTGCCTCCCGGCGGGAACCGGGCACTGAAGCTTTCTTT. Together with reference TRBV30 and TRBJ1-1, the CDR3 gives the full variable domain: SQTIHQWPATLVQPVGSPLSLECTVEGTSNPNLYWYRQAAGRGLQLLFYSVGIGQISSEVPQNLSASRPQDRQFILSSKKLLLSDSGFYLCASRREPGTEAFFGQGTRLTVV.

The chain employs TRBV2 and TRBJ1-1; no definite D call. CDR3 length: 13 residues. Germline lookup yields CDR1 SNHLY and CDR2 FYNNEI. V was clipped by 7 bases and J by 3 bases, with 12 bases between them. CDR3 nucleotide sequence: TGTGCCAGCACCGAGGGAGTAGACACTGAAGCTTTCTTT. The encoded protein is CASTEGVDTEAFF.